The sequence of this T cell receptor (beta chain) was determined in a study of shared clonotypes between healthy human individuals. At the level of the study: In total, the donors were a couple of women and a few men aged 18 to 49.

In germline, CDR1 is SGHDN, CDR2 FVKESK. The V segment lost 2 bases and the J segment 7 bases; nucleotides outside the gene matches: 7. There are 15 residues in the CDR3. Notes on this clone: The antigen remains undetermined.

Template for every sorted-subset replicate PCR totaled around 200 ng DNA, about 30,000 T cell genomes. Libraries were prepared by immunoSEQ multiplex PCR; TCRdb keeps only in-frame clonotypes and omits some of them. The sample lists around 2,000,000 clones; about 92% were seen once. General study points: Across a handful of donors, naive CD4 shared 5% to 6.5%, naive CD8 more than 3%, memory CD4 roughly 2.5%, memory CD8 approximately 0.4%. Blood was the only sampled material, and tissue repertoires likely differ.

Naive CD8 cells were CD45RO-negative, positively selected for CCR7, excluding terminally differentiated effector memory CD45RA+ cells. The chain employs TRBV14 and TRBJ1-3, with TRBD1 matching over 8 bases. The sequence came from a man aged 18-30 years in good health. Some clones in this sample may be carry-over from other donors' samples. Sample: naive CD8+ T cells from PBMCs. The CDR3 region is CASSQRTGTRNTIYF. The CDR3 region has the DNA TGTGCCAGCAGCCAACGGACAGGGACGCGGAACACCATATATTTT.